Shown below are 4 T cell receptor beta chains from a single sample sequenced in a study of CD8+CD57+ T cells in acquired aplastic anemia. It was patients with CD8+CD57+ cell expansion by flow cytometry who were chosen for sequencing. Both TCR beta VDJ combination and CDR3 sequence profiling were carried out. Genomic DNA was the template for this profiling. Each CDR3 protein gets one entry after TCRdb re-called the reads with MiXCR. The sample lists 200,000 to 250,000 distinct CDR3 sequences, less than 60% occurring once. What was sequenced was sorted CD4+, CD8+, or CD8+CD57+ T cells (not recorded which) from PBMCs. All receptors derive from a human donor with aplastic anemia.

This clonotype appeared a few times. V gene TRBV20-1 combines with J gene TRBJ2-5, with a possible D match to TRBD2 (5 bases). The CDR3 covers 14 residues. The germline gives CDR1 DFQATT, CDR2 SNEGSKA (reference sequence). Trimming stripped 6 bases from V and 2 bases from J, with 16 bases between. CDR3 sequence (DNA): TGCAGTGCCCCCCGCCCAGGACTGCAAGAGACCCAGTACTTC. Its protein product is CSAPRPGLQETQYF.

The V call is TRBV7-2, the J call TRBJ2-7; 7 bases map to TRBD2. CDR1 SGHTA and CDR2 FQGNSA come from the germline V gene. The ends lost 6 bases at V and 0 bases at J; junction bases unmatched: 11. The CDR3 is 16 residues long. CDR3 coding DNA: TGTGCCAGCAGTTGGGGGGGAAGACTAAGCTCCTACGAGCAGTACTTC. Residues: CASSWGGRLSSYEQYF. The whole variable domain, remainder taken from reference TRBV7-2 and TRBJ2-7, is GAGVSQSPSNKVTEKGKDVELRCDPISGHTALYWYRQSLGQGLEFLIYFQGNSAPDKSGLPSDRFSAERTGGSVSTLTIQRTQQEDSAVYLCASSWGGRLSSYEQYFGPGTRLTVT.

The V and J genes are TRBV18 and TRBJ1-5; TRBD1 is a possible D gene (5 bases). The CDR3 contains 15 residues. Trimming cost V 5 bases and J 2 bases, with 13 bases left between them. Germline assignment: CDR1 KGHSH and CDR2 LQKENI. The CDR3 nucleotides read TGTGCCAGCTCATCTCCGACAGTAGGCAATCAGCCCCAGCATTTT. Protein sequence: CASSSPTVGNQPQHF.

The J gene is TRBJ1-1, the V gene TRBV6-5; D may be TRBD1 (5 bases). Germline CDR1 reads MNHEY; CDR2 reads SVGAGI. V was pared by 2 bases and J by 1 base, with 8 bases between. The CDR3 is 14 amino acids. The CDR3 DNA is TGTGCCAGCAGTTACGGCGACAGGAACACTGAAGCTTTCTTT. Encoded protein: CASSYGDRNTEAFF.